This T cell receptor beta chain emerged from a study of blood T cell repertoires in COVID-19. Germline loops: CDR1 MNHEY, CDR2 SVGAGI. CDR3 length: 15 residues. V lost 3 bases, J lost 5 bases, and 5 bases stayed unmatched. Remarks on this clone: Other DNA sequences in this sample translate to the same CDR3.

Participants in the exposed group had met a COVID-19 case in the 2 weeks before joining the study. Method: immunoSEQ multiplex PCR; TCRdb's copy keeps in-frame clones and lacks some. The sample includes 200,000 to 300,000 clones, 83% of them seen just once. The specimen sequenced was PBMCs or T cells enriched from blood (not recorded which). The V and J genes are TRBV6-5 and TRBJ2-5; 11 bases are shared with TRBD2. The sequence was obtained from a woman aged 35 to 49 who had been exposed to COVID-19. CDR3 protein: CASSYGTSGEETQYF. For the CDR3, the DNA is TGTGCCAGCAGTTATGGGACTAGCGGAGAGGAGACCCAGTACTTC.